This T cell receptor beta chain stems from a study of blood T cell repertoires in COVID-19. Germline V gives CDR1 MGHDK, CDR2 SYGVNS. The CDR3 runs 12 residues. Trimming took 9 bases from V and 2 from J, leaving 10 bases between them. Authors' processing steps: Counts of nucleated cells, estimated from reference gene primer amplification, were obtained. The repertoire was sequenced with immunoSEQ multiplex PCR; TCRdb's copy has only in-frame clones and lacks some. The DNA gave D and trimming, while V, J and clone size come from that table. The data hold around 26,000 clones, with roughly 80% observed a single time.

This rearrangement joins TRBV25-1 to TRBJ1-2, with D hard to call. This clonotype was obtained from a woman of 80 years or more with acute or convalescent COVID-19. Material: peripheral blood. CDR3 in amino acids: CASSLQNYGYTF. For the CDR3, the DNA is TGTGCCAGTAGTTTGCAGAACTATGGCTACACCTTC.